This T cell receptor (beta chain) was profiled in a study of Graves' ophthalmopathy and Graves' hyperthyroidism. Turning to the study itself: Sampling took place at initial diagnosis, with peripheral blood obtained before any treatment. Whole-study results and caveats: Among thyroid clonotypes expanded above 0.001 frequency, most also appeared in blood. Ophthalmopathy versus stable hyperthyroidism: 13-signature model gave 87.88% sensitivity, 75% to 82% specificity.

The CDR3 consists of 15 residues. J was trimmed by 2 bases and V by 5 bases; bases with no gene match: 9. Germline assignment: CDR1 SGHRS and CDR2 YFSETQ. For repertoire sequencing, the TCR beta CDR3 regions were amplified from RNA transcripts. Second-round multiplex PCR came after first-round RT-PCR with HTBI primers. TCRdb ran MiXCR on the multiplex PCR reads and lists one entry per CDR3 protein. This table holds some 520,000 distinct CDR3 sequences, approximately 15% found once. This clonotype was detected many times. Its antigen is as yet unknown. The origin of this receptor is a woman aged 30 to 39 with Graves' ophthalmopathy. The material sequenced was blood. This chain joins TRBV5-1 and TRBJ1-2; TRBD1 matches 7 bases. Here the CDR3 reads CASRTGQTENYGYTF. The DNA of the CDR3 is TGCGCCAGCAGGACGGGACAGACCGAAAACTATGGCTACACCTTC.